This T cell receptor beta chain was identified during a study of blood T cell repertoires in COVID-19. Assay used: immunoSEQ multiplex PCR; TCRdb lists only in-frame clones, some missing. The sample consists of approximately 330,000 clones, more than 75% of them appearing once. The length of the CDR3 is 15 residues. Germline values: CDR1 SGHTA, CDR2 FQGNSA. V dropped 5 bases and J dropped 4; count of bases not matched to a gene: 10. This TCR was recovered from a woman aged 45-59 years with active or convalescent COVID-19. The sample consisted of peripheral blood. The rearrangement links TRBV7-2 to TRBJ1-2, with 7 bases fitting TRBD1. In DNA form, the CDR3 reads TGTGCCAGCAGCCCGCCGCCTCAGGGGGTCTATGGCTACACCTTC. It encodes CASSPPPQGVYGYTF.